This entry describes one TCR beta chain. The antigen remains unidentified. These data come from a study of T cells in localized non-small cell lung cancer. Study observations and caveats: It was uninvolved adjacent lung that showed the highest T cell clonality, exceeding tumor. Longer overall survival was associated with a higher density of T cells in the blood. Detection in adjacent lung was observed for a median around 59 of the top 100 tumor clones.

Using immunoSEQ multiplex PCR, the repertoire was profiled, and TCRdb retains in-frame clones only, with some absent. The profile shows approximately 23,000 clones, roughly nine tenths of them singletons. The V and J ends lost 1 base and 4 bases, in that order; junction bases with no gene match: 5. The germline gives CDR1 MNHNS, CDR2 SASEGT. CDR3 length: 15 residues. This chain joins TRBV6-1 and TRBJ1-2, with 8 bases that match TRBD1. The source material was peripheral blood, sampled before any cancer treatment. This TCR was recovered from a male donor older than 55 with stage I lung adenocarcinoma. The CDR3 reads CASSEVETGVYGYTF. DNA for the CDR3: TGTGCCAGCAGTGAAGTGGAGACAGGGGTCTATGGCTACACCTTC.